This T cell receptor beta chain came from a study of blood T cell repertoires in COVID-19. Study context: Material from acute and convalescent COVID-19 was sourced from the United States, Italy and Spain. T cells, B-cell-depleted T cells, or PBMCs supplied cDNA or gDNA.

This CDR3 is 13 amino acids long. Between the trimmed V and J ends, which lost 0 bases and 10 bases, there was a span of 10 bases. Germline values: CDR1 LGHDT, CDR2 YNNKEL (reference sequence). Authors' analysis steps: Nucleated cell counts were estimated from reference gene primer amplification. TCRdb's table, derived via immunoSEQ multiplex PCR, lists solely in-frame clones and lacks some. Clone size and the V and J calls come from that table; the DNA yielded D and trimming. Among more than 65,000 clones listed, approximately 88% were seen once. This TCR was sampled from a human donor in a cohort sampled during active COVID-19. The gene calls are TRBV3-1 (or the pseudogene TRBV3-2) and TRBJ1-5; possible D gene TRBD1, 6 bases. Sequences were obtained from peripheral blood. The CDR3 sequence is CASSQEGGQPQHF. In nucleotides, the CDR3 is TGTGCCAGCAGCCAAGAAGGGGGACAACCCCAGCATTTT.